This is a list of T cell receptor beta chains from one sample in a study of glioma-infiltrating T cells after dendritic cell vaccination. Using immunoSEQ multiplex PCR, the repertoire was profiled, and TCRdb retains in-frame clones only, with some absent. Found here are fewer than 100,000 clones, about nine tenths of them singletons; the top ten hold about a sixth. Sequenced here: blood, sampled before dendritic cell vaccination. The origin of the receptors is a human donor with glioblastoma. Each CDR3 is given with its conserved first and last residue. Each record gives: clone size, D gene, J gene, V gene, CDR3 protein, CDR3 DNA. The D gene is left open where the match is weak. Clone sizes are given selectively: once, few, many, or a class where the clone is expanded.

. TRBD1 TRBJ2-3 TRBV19 CASSKRTGGTDTQYF TGTGCCAGTAGTAAAAGGACAGGGGGCACAGATACGCAGTATTTT
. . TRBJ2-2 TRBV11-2 CASSPGAGELFF TGTGCCAGCAGCCCGGGAGCCGGGGAGCTGTTTTTT
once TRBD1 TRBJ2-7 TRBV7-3 CASSLGTGPGEQYF TGTGCCAGCAGCCTAGGGACAGGGCCGGGGGAGCAGTACTTC
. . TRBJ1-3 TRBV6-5 CASSQKQGFGNTIYF TGTGCCAGCAGTCAAAAGCAGGGCTTTGGAAACACCATATATTTT
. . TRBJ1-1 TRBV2 CASRGGLEAFF TGTGCCAGCAGGGGGGGACTAGAAGCTTTCTTT
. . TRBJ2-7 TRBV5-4 CASSQGGSEQYF TGTGCCAGCAGCCAAGGGGGTTCGGAGCAGTACTTC
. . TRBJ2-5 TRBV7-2 CASSKTLPGTQYF TGTGCCAGCAGCAAGACACTCCCCGGGACCCAGTACTTC
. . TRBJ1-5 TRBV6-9 CAGSPNAARSNQPQHF TGTGCCGGGTCCCCGAACGCGGCTCGGAGCAATCAGCCCCAGCATTTT
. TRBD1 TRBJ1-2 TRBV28 CASSTTQGVDYGYTF TGTGCCAGCAGTACTACACAGGGGGTGGACTATGGCTACACCTTC
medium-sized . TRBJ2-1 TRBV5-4 CASSFGSGDEQFF TGTGCCAGCAGCTTTGGGTCCGGAGATGAGCAGTTCTTC
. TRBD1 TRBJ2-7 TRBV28 CASTPGGTGGHEQYF TGTGCCAGCACCCCTGGTGGGACAGGGGGCCACGAGCAGTACTTC
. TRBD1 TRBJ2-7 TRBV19 CASSIKGQGGYEQYF TGTGCCAGTAGTATAAAGGGACAGGGGGGCTACGAGCAGTACTTC
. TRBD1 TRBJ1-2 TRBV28 CASRVTGGAGGYTF TGTGCCAGCAGGGTGACAGGGGGCGCGGGAGGCTACACCTTC
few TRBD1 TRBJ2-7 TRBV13 CASSSGGAEQYF TGTGCCAGCAGCTCAGGGGGAGCCGAGCAGTACTTC
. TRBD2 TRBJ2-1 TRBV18 CASSPSSGGLSSYNEQFF TGTGCCAGCTCACCATCCAGCGGGGGCCTTAGCTCCTACAATGAGCAGTTCTTC
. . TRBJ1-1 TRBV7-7 CASSPPERGVNTEAFF TGTGCCAGCAGCCCGCCGGAGCGGGGGGTTAACACTGAAGCTTTCTTT
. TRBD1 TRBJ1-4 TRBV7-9 CASSIRDRGSVANEKLFF TGTGCCAGCAGCATCCGGGACAGGGGGAGTGTGGCTAATGAAAAACTGTTTTTT
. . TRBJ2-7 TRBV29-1 CSVEDSQYEQYF TGCAGCGTTGAAGATTCACAGTACGAGCAGTACTTC
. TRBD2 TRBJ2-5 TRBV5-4 CASSHLGSGDQETQYF TGTGCCAGCAGCCACCTGGGTAGCGGGGACCAAGAGACCCAGTACTTC
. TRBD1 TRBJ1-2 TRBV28 CASRAGTGKGYTF TGTGCCAGCAGAGCCGGGACAGGAAAAGGCTACACCTTC
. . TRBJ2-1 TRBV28 CASSPRIYGAEQFF TGTGCCAGCAGTCCCCGGATTTATGGGGCTGAGCAGTTCTTC
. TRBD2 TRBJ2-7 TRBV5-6 CASSWGGLAGKQYF TGTGCCAGCAGCTGGGGAGGGCTAGCGGGGAAACAGTACTTC
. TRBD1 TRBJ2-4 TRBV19 CASSASGQGSSQYF TGTGCCAGTAGTGCCTCGGGACAGGGGTCCTCTCAATACTTC
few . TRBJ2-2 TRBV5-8 CASSLPTGANTGELFF TGTGCCAGCAGCTTGCCGACAGGAGCGAACACCGGGGAGCTGTTTTTT
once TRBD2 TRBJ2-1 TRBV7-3 CASSLTSGRGGHTSYNEQFF TGTGCCAGCAGCTTAACTAGCGGGAGGGGGGGGCATACCTCCTACAATGAGCAGTTCTTC
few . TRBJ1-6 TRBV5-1 CASSAYGANSPLHF TGCGCCAGCAGCGCCTATGGGGCTAATTCACCCCTCCACTTT
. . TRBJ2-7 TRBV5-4 CASSRQSGQGYEQYF TGTGCCAGCAGCCGCCAATCCGGCCAGGGCTACGAGCAGTACTTC
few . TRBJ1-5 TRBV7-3 CASSLGLPGFGSNQPQHF TGTGCCAGCAGCTTAGGCTTGCCAGGGTTCGGAAGCAATCAGCCCCAGCATTTT
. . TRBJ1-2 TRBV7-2 CASSPGGGVYGYTF TGTGCCAGCAGCCCGGGTGGGGGGGTCTATGGCTACACCTTC
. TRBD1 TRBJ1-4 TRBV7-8 CASSPRQGTNEKLFF TGTGCCAGCAGCCCCCGACAGGGCACAAATGAAAAACTGTTTTTT
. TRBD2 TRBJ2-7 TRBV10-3 CAISEEGAGSRGTYEQYF TGTGCCATCAGTGAGGAGGGAGCGGGGTCTAGGGGAACCTACGAGCAGTACTTC
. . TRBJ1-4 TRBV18 CASSPLRTEGTNEKLFF TGTGCCAGCTCACCACTCCGGACGGAGGGGACTAATGAAAAACTGTTTTTT
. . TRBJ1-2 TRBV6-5 CASTPGGGYGYTF TGTGCCAGCACCCCGGGGGGAGGGTATGGCTACACCTTC
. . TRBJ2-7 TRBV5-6 CASSLYSDPSPLGTYEQYF TGTGCCAGCAGCCTCTATAGCGACCCGAGCCCCCTCGGTACCTACGAGCAGTACTTC
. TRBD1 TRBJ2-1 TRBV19 CASSIGGQGANEQFF TGTGCCAGTAGTATCGGGGGACAGGGGGCCAATGAGCAGTTCTTC
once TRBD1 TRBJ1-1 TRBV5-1 CASSVTGGVNTEAFF TGCGCCAGCAGCGTGACAGGGGGTGTGAACACTGAAGCTTTCTTT
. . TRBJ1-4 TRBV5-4 CASSSPGVGEKLFF TGTGCCAGCAGCAGCCCAGGGGTAGGAGAAAAACTGTTTTTT
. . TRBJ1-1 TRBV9 CASSVGQALNTEAFF TGTGCCAGCAGCGTAGGACAGGCCTTGAACACTGAAGCTTTCTTT
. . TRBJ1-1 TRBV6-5 CASSYVTNTEAFF TGTGCCAGCAGTTACGTTACAAACACTGAAGCTTTCTTT
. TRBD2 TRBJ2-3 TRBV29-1 CSTGLAGVTDTQYF TGCAGCACGGGACTAGCGGGAGTGACAGATACGCAGTATTTT
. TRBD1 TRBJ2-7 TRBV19 CASRRDRGYEQYF TGTGCCAGTAGGAGGGACAGGGGCTACGAGCAGTACTTC
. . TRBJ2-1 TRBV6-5 CASSRSQTNEQFF TGTGCCAGCAGTAGGTCACAGACCAATGAGCAGTTCTTC
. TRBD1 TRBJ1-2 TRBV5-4 CASSGEQGAGYGYTF TGTGCCAGCAGCGGGGAACAGGGGGCAGGCTATGGCTACACCTTC
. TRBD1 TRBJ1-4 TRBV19 CASSGTGTNEKLFF TGTGCCAGTAGTGGGACAGGAACTAATGAAAAACTGTTTTTT
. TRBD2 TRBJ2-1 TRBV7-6 CASSLEAGGLGFF TGTGCCAGCAGCTTAGAGGCGGGAGGGCTGGGCTTCTTC
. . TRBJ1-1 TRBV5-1 CASSANRQNTEAFF TGCGCCAGCAGCGCTAACAGACAGAACACTGAAGCTTTCTTT
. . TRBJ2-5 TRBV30 CAWGPSFATQYF TGTGCCTGGGGCCCCTCTTTCGCGACCCAGTACTTC
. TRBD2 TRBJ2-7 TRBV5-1 CASSPGAGEGYEQYF TGCGCCAGCAGTCCAGGCGCGGGAGAGGGTTACGAGCAGTACTTC
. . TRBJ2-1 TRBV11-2 CASSEGSSYNEQFF TGTGCCAGCAGCGAGGGTAGCTCCTACAATGAGCAGTTCTTC
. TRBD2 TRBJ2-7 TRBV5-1 CASSFSGGSSYEQYF TGCGCCAGCAGCTTTTCCGGGGGGAGCTCCTACGAGCAGTACTTC
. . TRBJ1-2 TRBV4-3 CASSPEVYSSYGYTF TGCGCCAGCAGCCCAGAAGTGTACAGCTCCTATGGCTACACCTTC
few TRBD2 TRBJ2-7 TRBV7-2 CASSLATGGLASYEQYF TGTGCCAGCAGCTTAGCCACGGGGGGGTTGGCGTCCTACGAGCAGTACTTC